Sequencing of this T cell receptor (beta chain) was carried out in a study of shared clonotypes between healthy human individuals. General study findings and limits: The small donor group covered limited genetic and exposure diversity.

Using immunoSEQ multiplex PCR, the repertoire was profiled, and TCRdb retains in-frame clones only, with some absent. The sample shows around 240,000 clones, 50% to 75% of them seen only once. Regarding this clone: The antigen remains undetermined.

V trimming: 2 bases; J trimming: 4 bases; junction bases outside the gene matches: 5. The CDR3 loop spans 15 amino acids. Germline loops: CDR1 MNHEY, CDR2 SMNVEV (reference sequence). This TCR was recovered from a man aged 25-45 years in good health. Sample: memory CD4+ T cells sorted from blood. Subset here: CD45RA-negative fraction. The V and J genes are TRBV27 and TRBJ1-5, with 7 positions matching TRBD1. CDR3 coding DNA: TGTGCCAGCAGTTTAGTCACAGGGGTAAATCAGCCCCAGCATTTT. The encoded protein is CASSLVTGVNQPQHF.